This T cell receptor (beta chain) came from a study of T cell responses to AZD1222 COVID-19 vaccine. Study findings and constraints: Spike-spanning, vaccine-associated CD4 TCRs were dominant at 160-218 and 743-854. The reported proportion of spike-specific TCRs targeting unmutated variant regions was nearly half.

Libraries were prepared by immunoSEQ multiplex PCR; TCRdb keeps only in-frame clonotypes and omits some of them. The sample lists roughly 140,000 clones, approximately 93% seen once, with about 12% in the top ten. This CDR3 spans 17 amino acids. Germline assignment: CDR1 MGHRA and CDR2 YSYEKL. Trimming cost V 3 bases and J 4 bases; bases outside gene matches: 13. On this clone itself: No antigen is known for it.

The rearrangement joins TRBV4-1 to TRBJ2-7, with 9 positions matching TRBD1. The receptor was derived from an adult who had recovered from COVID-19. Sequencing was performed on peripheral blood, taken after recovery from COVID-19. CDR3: CASSHGPRGTGPYEQYF. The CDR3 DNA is TGCGCCAGCAGCCACGGACCCCGCGGGACAGGGCCTTACGAGCAGTACTTC.